This T cell receptor beta chain is drawn from a study of control samples from healthy donors and cancer patients (dated by TCRdb to the early 2020s). The library was prepared using the immunoSEQ multiplex PCR assay. What TCRdb holds here is the immuneACCESS table cut down to in-frame rearrangements. Part of the clones is not present; checked against another copy, under half of the missing clones reflect an unresolved V gene, and the others are unexplained. Present in this sample are about 44,000 clones, approximately 87% of which were seen just once. The ten most abundant clones make up roughly 10% of the sample. Between the V and J ends, shortened by 1 base and 7 bases respectively, the junction contains 13 bases. The germline V gene provides CDR1 ENHRY and CDR2 SYGVKD. Inclusive of the bounding cysteine and phenylalanine, the CDR3 is 14 residues long. The read is trimmed to its CDR3 DNA, 42 bases read in frame from base 1.

Worth noting for this clone: It lacks a known antigen. Base qualities are not at hand, and no much larger clone is one base apart.

The receptor was derived from a woman aged 55-69 years with lung cancer. The chain couples TRBV10-3 to TRBJ1-2; the D gene identity is not certain. Sample: PBMCs. The CDR3 region has the sequence CAISEFSSATGYTF. The DNA is as follows: TGTGCCATCAGTGAGTTCAGTTCGGCTACTGGCTACACCTTC.